Listed here are 25 T cell receptor beta chains from one sample, sequenced in a study of T-cell memory formation after mild COVID-19. TCRdb called the 5' RACE reads again in MiXCR, with one record for every CDR3 protein. Of roughly 300,000 distinct CDR3 sequences in the sample, less than 9.5% are singletons; the top ten hold about 22%. Sequences were obtained from PBMCs or a T cell subset sorted from them (not recorded which). All receptors derive from a man aged 18 to 30 who had mild COVID-19 (a few samples of this study predate the infection). Cell type and time point are not known.

This clonotype occurred a few times. This chain uses TRBV7-2 with TRBJ2-3; the D gene is possibly TRBD2 (5 bases). V lost 1 base to trimming and J lost 7 bases, with 9 bases between them. Germline lookup yields CDR1 SGHTA and CDR2 FQGNSA. The CDR3 totals 13 residues. In DNA form, the CDR3 reads TGTGCCAGCAGCTTAGAAGAGGGCAATACGCAGTATTTT. Its protein is CASSLEEGNTQYF.

There are a few counts of this clonotype. The genes are TRBV5-1 and TRBJ2-3; no firm D call. Germline V gene data show CDR1 as SGHRS and CDR2 as YFSETQ. The germline V and J ends were trimmed by 4 bases and 2 bases, with 5 bases remaining between them. This CDR3 spans 12 amino acids. CDR3 bases: TGCGCCAGCAGCACCTACACAGATACGCAGTATTTT. Translating it yields CASSTYTDTQYF.

This clonotype was seen a few times. The chain carries TRBV5-1 and TRBJ1-2, with a weak D call TRBD1 (5 bases). Germline V gene sequence: CDR1 SGHRS, CDR2 YFSETQ. The CDR3 runs to 14 residues. Trimming pared 0 bases from V and 5 bases from J, leaving 11 bases between. The CDR3 coding sequence is TGCGCCAGCAGCTTGGCTGAGACAGCATATGGCTACACCTTC. Residues: CASSLAETAYGYTF.

The chain carries TRBV7-9 and TRBJ1-5, with unresolved D. Germline-derived CDR1 and CDR2 are SEHNR and FQNEAQ (reference sequence). This CDR3 comprises 15 residues. The V gene lost 1 base and the J gene lost 0 bases, with 7 bases spanning the gap. The CDR3 reads CASSLVGNSNQPQHF. For the CDR3, the DNA is TGTGCCAGCAGCTTAGTAGGGAATAGCAATCAGCCCCAGCATTTT.

This clonotype appeared a few times. The rearrangement joins TRBV29-1 to TRBJ1-2; 10 nucleotides align to TRBD1. Germline assignment: CDR1 SQVTM and CDR2 ANQGSEA. J lost 7 bases, V lost 5 bases, and 4 bases had no gene match. This CDR3 is built from 12 residues. The CDR3 DNA reads as TGCAGCGTTAGACAGGGGGCTGGTGGCTACACCTTC. Encoded protein: CSVRQGAGGYTF.

This clonotype was observed a few times. This sequence joins TRBV5-1 and TRBJ2-3; TRBD2 matches at 8 bases. The trim removed 1 base at V and 3 bases at J, leaving 4 bases unmatched. Looked up from germline, CDR1 is SGHRS and CDR2 is YFSETQ. CDR3 size: 15 residues. The CDR3 spells CASSLSSGTTDTQYF. In nucleotides, the CDR3 is TGCGCCAGCAGCTTGAGTAGCGGGACAACAGATACGCAGTATTTT.

This clonotype was seen at least ten times. J is TRBJ1-2 and V is TRBV5-1; the D gene is possibly TRBD1 (6 bases). Per germline, CDR1 SGHRS and CDR2 YFSETQ. Trimming shortened V by 4 bases and J by 4 bases, and 14 bases separated the two germline ends. The CDR3 consists of 14 residues. In DNA form, the CDR3 reads TGCGCCAGCAGCCAGGTTGGACAGTCCTATGGCTACACCTTC. This codes for CASSQVGQSYGYTF.

The chain uses TRBV6-1 and TRBJ1-5; 7 nucleotides line up with TRBD1. Germline CDR1 MNHNS, CDR2 SASEGT. The junction had 5 bases not matched to a gene; V was cut back by 1 base and J by 5 bases. This CDR3 contains 15 residues. The CDR3 region has the DNA TGTGCCAGCAGTGAAGATCCAGGGGGATATCAGCCCCAGCATTTT. It specifies CASSEDPGGYQPQHF.

This clonotype was found a few times. The V and J genes are TRBV4-3 and TRBJ2-7; D may be TRBD1 or TRBD2 (5 bases each). Germline V gene sequence: CDR1 LGHNA, CDR2 YSLEER. Trimming stripped 0 bases from V and 4 bases from J, with 13 bases between. This CDR3 is 15 amino acids long. CDR3 coding DNA: TGCGCCAGCAGCCAAGATCTCGGGGCCGGATACGAGCAGTACGTC. Translating gives CASSQDLGAGYEQYV.

This sequence joins TRBV7-2 and TRBJ2-3; 13 bases line up with TRBD2. CDR3 length: 15 residues. The germline V gene encodes CDR1 SGHTA and CDR2 FQGNSA. Germline trimming cut 4 bases from V and 5 bases from J; bases unmatched to any gene: 3. CDR3 DNA sequence: TGTGCCAGCAGCTCCACTAGCGGGGGGGGAGATACGCAGTATTTT. This gives the protein CASSSTSGGGDTQYF.

CDR3 bases: TGCGCCAGCAGCGGCGCTAGCGGGGGGGCCCGCGAGCAGTTCTTC. This translates into CASSGASGGAREQFF. This chain connects TRBV5-1 to TRBJ2-1; 12 bases are shared with TRBD2. V trimming: 4 bases; J trimming: 10 bases; junction bases outside the gene matches: 9. CDR1 is SGHRS and CDR2 is YFSETQ in the germline V gene. The CDR3 loop spans 15 amino acids.

The CDR3 DNA reads TGCGCCAGCAGCTTCGGCACTGTATACGAGCAGTACTTC. Encoded protein: CASSFGTVYEQYF. V usage is TRBV5-1 and J usage is TRBJ2-7; no firm D call. Germline values: CDR1 SGHRS, CDR2 YFSETQ. The CDR3 has 13 amino acids. Trimming took 2 bases from V and 4 from J, leaving 10 bases between them.

This clonotype was detected many times. The chain carries TRBV19 and TRBJ2-1, with 9 bases matching TRBD2. Looked up from germline, CDR1 is LNHDA and CDR2 is SQIVND (reference sequence). V dropped 4 bases and J dropped 0; count of bases not matched to a gene: 13. The CDR3 length is 19 residues. CDR3 coding DNA: TGTGCCAGTAGTAGGGTCCCTAGCGGGGTGCTTAGCTCCTACAATGAGCAGTTCTTC. Translation gives CASSRVPSGVLSSYNEQFF.

The chain couples TRBV9 to TRBJ2-3; D uncertain. Germline CDR1 and CDR2: SGDLS and YYNGEE. V was shortened by 0 bases and J by 6 bases, with 8 bases between the two germline ends. This CDR3 comprises 13 residues. CDR3 DNA sequence: TGTGCCAGCAGCGTAGATATAGGGGATACGCAGTATTTT. As protein: CASSVDIGDTQYF.

This clonotype was recorded a few times. The genes are TRBV5-1 and TRBJ2-2; 9 bases map to TRBD1. The germline V gene encodes CDR1 SGHRS and CDR2 YFSETQ. This CDR3 is built from 15 residues. V gave up 8 bases and J gave up 2 bases; unmatched junction bases: 7. CDR3 bases: TGCGCCAGTAACAGGGACAGGGACAACACCGGGGAGCTGTTTTTT. Protein sequence: CASNRDRDNTGELFF.

The V and J genes are TRBV18 and TRBJ2-1, with no clear D. This CDR3 has 13 amino acids. The ends were cut back, 6 bases at V and 8 bases at J, with 14 bases in the middle. Germline V gene lookup returns CDR1 KGHSH and CDR2 LQKENI. The CDR3 nucleotides read TGTGCCAGCTCTACCAGGTCCTCCGATGAGCAGTTCTTC. Protein product: CASSTRSSDEQFF.

The chain couples TRBV20-1 to TRBJ2-1, with TRBD2 identical over 9 bases. Germline V lookup: CDR1 DFQATT, CDR2 SNEGSKA (reference sequence). CDR3 length equals 15 residues. V lost 3 bases and J lost 4; bases outside the gene matches: 7. The CDR3 DNA is TGCAGTGCTAGTGGTCTAGCGGGGCTTTACAATGAGCAGTTCTTC. This sequence encodes CSASGLAGLYNEQFF.

The chain joins TRBV7-8 to TRBJ2-4; D is uncertain. Deletions cut 1 base from V and 7 bases from J, with 14 bases between. This CDR3 contains 15 residues. From germline, CDR1 is SGHVS and CDR2 FQNEAQ. CDR3 residues: CASSLGRIVGNIQYF. As DNA, the CDR3 is TGTGCCAGCAGCTTAGGTCGTATAGTCGGGAACATTCAGTACTTC. The full variable domain, with the rest looked up from reference TRBV7-8 and TRBJ2-4, is GAGVSQSPRYKVAKRGQDVALRCDPISGHVSLFWYQQALGQGPEFLTYFQNEAQLDKSGLPSDRFFAERPEGSVSTLKIQRTQQEDSAVYLCASSLGRIVGNIQYFGAGTRLSVL.

This chain joins TRBV2 and TRBJ1-1; no clear D. CDR1 SNHLY and CDR2 FYNNEI come from the germline V gene. V lost 6 bases and J 0 bases, leaving 11 bases between the germline ends. The length of the CDR3 is 14 residues. CDR3 DNA sequence: TGTGCCAGCAGAGGCAGTGACATGAACACTGAAGCTTTCTTT. This encodes CASRGSDMNTEAFF. The whole variable domain, filled in from reference TRBV2 and TRBJ1-1, reads EPEVTQTPSHQVTQMGQEVILRCVPISNHLYFYWYRQILGQKVEFLVSFYNNEISEKSEIFDDQFSVERPDGSNFTLKIRSTKLEDSAMYFCASRGSDMNTEAFFGQGTRLTVV.

This clonotype was recorded a few times. The chain combines TRBV6-5 with TRBJ1-2; TRBD1 aligns across 7 bases. Trimming removed 6 bases from V and 4 bases from J; junction bases left unmatched: 11. The CDR3 covers 15 residues. Germline loops: CDR1 MNHEY, CDR2 SVGAGI. CDR3 in amino acids: CASSPDRAPVYGYTF. In DNA, the CDR3 is TGTGCCAGCAGCCCCGACAGGGCCCCAGTCTATGGCTACACCTTC.

This clonotype was detected ten times or more. V is TRBV7-2 and J is TRBJ2-2, with D possibly being TRBD1 or TRBD2 (5 bases each). Germline V CDR1 and CDR2: SGHTA, FQGNSA. V was shortened by 6 bases and J by 3 bases, with 14 bases between the two germline ends. This CDR3 comprises 15 residues. The CDR3 reads CASSSRLGDTGELFF. In DNA, the CDR3 is TGTGCCAGCAGTTCCCGTCTGGGGGACACCGGGGAGCTGTTTTTT.

V is TRBV10-1 and J is TRBJ2-7; TRBD1 agrees at 8 bases. The CDR3 is 14 residues long. The V and J ends lost 4 bases and 1 base, in that order; junction bases with no gene match: 3. Germline V lookup: CDR1 WNHNN, CDR2 SYGVQD (reference sequence). CDR3 sequence: CASSGHRGSYEQYF. The CDR3 DNA reads as TGCGCCAGCAGTGGACACAGGGGGTCCTACGAGCAGTACTTC.

This chain links TRBV7-3 with TRBJ2-5; no firm D call. The CDR3 loop spans 16 amino acids. CDR1 and CDR2 from the germline V gene are SGHTA and FQGTGA. Trimming cost V 2 bases and J 5 bases, with 18 bases left between them. This CDR3 reads CASSLDVGAGSETQYF. The CDR3 DNA reads as TGTGCCAGCAGCTTAGACGTGGGCGCAGGTTCGGAGACCCAGTACTTC. Looking up the rest from reference TRBV7-3 and TRBJ2-5 gives the full variable domain: GAGVSQTPSNKVTEKGKYVELRCDPISGHTALYWYRQSLGQGPEFLIYFQGTGAADDSGLPNDRFFAVRPEGSVSTLKIQRTERGDSAVYLCASSLDVGAGSETQYFGPGTRLLVL.

V gene TRBV28 combines with J gene TRBJ2-7, with 10 bases fitting TRBD1. This CDR3 has 15 residues. V lost 5 bases and J lost 6; bases outside the gene matches: 10. In germline, CDR1 is MDHEN, CDR2 SYDVKM. The chain's CDR3 is CASSASGTGDSEQYV. The CDR3 DNA reads TGTGCCAGCAGTGCCTCCGGGACAGGGGATAGCGAGCAGTACGTC.

This clonotype has at least ten counts. This chain uses TRBV5-1 with TRBJ1-2; the D gene is possibly TRBD1 (6 bases). Germline V gives CDR1 SGHRS, CDR2 YFSETQ. CDR3 length: 13 residues. Trimming cost V 2 bases and J 4 bases, with 9 bases left between them. CDR3 in amino acids: CASSLGQSYGYTF. CDR3 nucleotides: TGCGCCAGCAGCTTAGGACAGAGCTATGGCTACACCTTC. Supplemented by reference TRBV5-1 and TRBJ1-2, the full variable domain reads KAGVTQTPRYLIKTRGQQVTLSCSPISGHRSVSWYQQTPGQGLQFLFEYFSETQRNKGNFPGRFSGRQFSNSRSEMNVSTLELGDSALYLCASSLGQSYGYTFGSGTRLTVV.